This T cell receptor (beta chain) was captured by sequencing in a study of blood T cell repertoires in COVID-19. At the level of the study: The United States, Italy and Spain provided the acute and convalescent COVID-19 samples.

This CDR3 region has 18 residues. The V gene end was trimmed by 5 bases and the J gene end by 0 bases; junction bases not matched to a gene: 8. Germline CDR1 reads SGHVS; CDR2 reads FQNEAQ. How the authors handled the data: The authors estimated nucleated cell counts from reference gene primer amplification. The protocol was immunoSEQ multiplex PCR, while the TCRdb copy is restricted to in-frame clones and leaves out a portion. D and trimming come from the DNA, and the V and J calls and clone size come from that table. This table holds 68,000 or so clones, 86% found once. This TCR was sampled from a man aged 25-45 years with acute or convalescent COVID-19. Source material: peripheral blood. The rearrangement joins TRBV7-8 to TRBJ2-5, with 14 bases identical to TRBD2. The CDR3 protein is CASSSRLAGGANQETQYF. CDR3 coding DNA: TGTGCCAGCAGCAGCCGACTAGCGGGAGGGGCGAACCAAGAGACCCAGTACTTC. Drawing the rest from reference TRBV7-8 and TRBJ2-5, the complete variable domain is GAGVSQSPRYKVAKRGQDVALRCDPISGHVSLFWYQQALGQGPEFLTYFQNEAQLDKSGLPSDRFFAERPEGSVSTLKIQRTQQEDSAVYLCASSSRLAGGANQETQYFGPGTRLLVL.